The clone carrying this T cell receptor (beta chain) turned up a few times. A read error may produce the germline difference seen at one junction end. Germline V gives CDR1 ENHRY, CDR2 SYGVKD. The CDR3 has 11 amino acids. As handled by the study authors: Amplifying reference gene primers gave estimates of nucleated cell counts. Here immunoSEQ multiplex PCR was the method, and the copy in TCRdb shows in-frame clones only, minus some. V and J calls and clone size are those listed in that table; D and trimming were worked out from the DNA. The sample consists of 170,000 or so clones, over 75% of them appearing once. The data originate from a study of blood T cell repertoires in COVID-19. Study in general: The origin of the acute and convalescent COVID-19 samples was the United States, Italy and Spain. PBMCs, B-cell-depleted T cells, or T cells provided the cDNA or gDNA that made up the material.

The receptor's source is a woman in her 70s with acute or convalescent COVID-19. The V call is TRBV10-3, the J call TRBJ1-1, with D possibly being TRBD1 (6 bases). The sequencing sample was made of peripheral blood. The CDR3, as DNA: TGTGCCATCAGTGAGGGACAGAAAGCCTTCTTT. Translating it yields CAISEGQKAFF.